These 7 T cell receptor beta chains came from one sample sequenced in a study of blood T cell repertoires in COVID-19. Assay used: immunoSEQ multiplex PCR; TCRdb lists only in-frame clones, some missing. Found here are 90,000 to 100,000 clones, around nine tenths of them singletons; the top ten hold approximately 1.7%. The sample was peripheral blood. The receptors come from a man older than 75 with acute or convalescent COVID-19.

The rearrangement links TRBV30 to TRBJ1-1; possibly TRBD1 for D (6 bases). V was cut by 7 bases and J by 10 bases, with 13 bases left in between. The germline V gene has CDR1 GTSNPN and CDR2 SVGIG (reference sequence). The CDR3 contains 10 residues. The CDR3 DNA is TGTGCCTCGCACAGGGTGTCAGCTTTCTTT. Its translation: CASHRVSAFF.

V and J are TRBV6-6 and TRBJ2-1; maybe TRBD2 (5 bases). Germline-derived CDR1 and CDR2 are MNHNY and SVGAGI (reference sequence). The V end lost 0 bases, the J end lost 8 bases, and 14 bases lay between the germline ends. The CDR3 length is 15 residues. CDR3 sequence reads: CASSYSGAGGDEQFF. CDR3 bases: TGTGCCAGCAGTTACTCGGGCGCGGGTGGTGATGAGCAGTTCTTC.

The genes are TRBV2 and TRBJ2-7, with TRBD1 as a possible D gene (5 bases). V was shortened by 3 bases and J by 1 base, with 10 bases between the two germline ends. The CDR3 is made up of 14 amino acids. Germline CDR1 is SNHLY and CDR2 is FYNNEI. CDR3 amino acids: CASSEQGGSYEQYF. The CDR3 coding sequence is TGTGCCAGCAGTGAGCAGGGTGGATCCTACGAGCAGTACTTC.

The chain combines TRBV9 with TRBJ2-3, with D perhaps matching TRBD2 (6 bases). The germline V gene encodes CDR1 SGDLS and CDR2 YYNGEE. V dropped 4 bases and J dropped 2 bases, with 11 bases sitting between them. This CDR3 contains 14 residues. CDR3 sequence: CASSLGLPTDTQYF. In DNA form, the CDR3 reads TGTGCCAGCAGCCTTGGACTACCCACAGATACGCAGTATTTT.

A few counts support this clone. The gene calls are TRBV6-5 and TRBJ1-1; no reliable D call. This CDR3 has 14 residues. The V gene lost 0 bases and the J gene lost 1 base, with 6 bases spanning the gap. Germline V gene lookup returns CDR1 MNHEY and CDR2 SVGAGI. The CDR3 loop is CASSYSQTNTEAFF. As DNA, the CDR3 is TGTGCCAGCAGTTACTCACAGACGAACACTGAAGCTTTCTTT.

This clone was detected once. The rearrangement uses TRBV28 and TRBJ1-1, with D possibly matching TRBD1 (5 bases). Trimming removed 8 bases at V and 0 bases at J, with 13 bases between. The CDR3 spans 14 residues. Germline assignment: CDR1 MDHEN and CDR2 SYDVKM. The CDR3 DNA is TGTGCCAGCCAGCCGGGGGTTATGAACACTGAAGCTTTCTTT. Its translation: CASQPGVMNTEAFF.

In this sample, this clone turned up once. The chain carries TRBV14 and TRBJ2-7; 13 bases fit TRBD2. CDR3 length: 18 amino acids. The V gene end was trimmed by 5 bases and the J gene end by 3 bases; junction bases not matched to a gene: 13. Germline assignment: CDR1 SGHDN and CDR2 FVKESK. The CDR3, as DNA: TGTGCCAGCAGCTCTAACCTCGGACTAGCGGGAGAGGGCTACGAGCAGTACTTC. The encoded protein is CASSSNLGLAGEGYEQYF.